This T cell receptor (beta chain) was profiled in a study of blood T cell repertoires in COVID-19 (TCRdb year 2020). Study-level background: Samples covering the acute and convalescent phases of COVID-19 were provided by collaborators in the United States, Italy and Spain. The prospective study material was composed of cDNA or gDNA derived from T cells, B-cell-depleted T cells, or PBMCs. Deeply sampled blood TCRbeta repertoires from subjects exposed to, actively infected with, or recovered from COVID-19 were included in the dataset. The repertoires were released in a freely available public database meant as a resource for research on the immune response to SARS-CoV-2. Samples were obtained from the ongoing ImmuneRACE study (first 160 participants) and from 1,254 subjects provided by 6 global collaborators. A de-identified subject ID, COVID-19 status, age in years and sex were almost always included in the sample metadata. Where available, HLA class I and class II types were taken from metadata supplied by the sample provider and were not determined by assay-based typing. Paper-wide results and their limitations: Clinical and demographic metadata were provided uncurated, with the amount varying by source and participant.

As regards this clone: Its cognate antigen has yet to be identified. Qualities for individual bases were not recorded, and no much larger clone is one base off.

Trimmed from V: 4 bases; trimmed from J: 3 bases; junction bases lacking a gene match: 4. In the germline V gene, CDR1 corresponds to SGDLS and CDR2 to YYNGEE. Measured from the cysteine to the phenylalanine, the CDR3 is 13 residues long. Of all the DNA, just the CDR3 is kept, 39 bases in frame from base 1. TCRbeta CDR3 regions were amplified from genomic DNA using the immunoSEQ Assay, a bias-controlled multiplex PCR. Processing in the source paper ran as follows. The number of nucleated cells in each sample was estimated by amplification of reference gene primers within the assay. To quantify the absolute abundance of each unique TCRbeta CDR3 rearrangement, sequence reads were collapsed and filtered. For each sample, productive Simpson clonality was calculated as the square root of Simpson's diversity index over productive rearrangements. Sourced from immuneACCESS, this table was stored by TCRdb with only in-frame sequences that have V and J called. A share of the clones is absent; for the studies checked, an unresolved V gene accounts for under half, and the remainder has no known explanation. The V and J calls and the clone size are those of that table, but D and trimming were determined from the DNA. The sample table records roughly 170,000 clones; 88% of these occur just once. The top ten hold more than 25% of the sample.

The collaborating institutions used their own protocols to collect whole blood in K2EDTA tubes. For TCRbeta analysis, collaborators shipped samples in one of three forms: frozen whole blood, isolated PBMCs, or DNA extracted from either of those sample types. The receptor's source is a man aged 55 to 70 with acute or convalescent COVID-19. Recombination joined TRBV9 with TRBJ2-7; TRBD1 matches 7 bases in the middle. Input material: peripheral blood. For the CDR3, the sequence is CASSSRDSYEQYF. Read as DNA, the sequence is TGTGCCAGCAGCTCACGGGACAGCTACGAGCAGTACTTC.